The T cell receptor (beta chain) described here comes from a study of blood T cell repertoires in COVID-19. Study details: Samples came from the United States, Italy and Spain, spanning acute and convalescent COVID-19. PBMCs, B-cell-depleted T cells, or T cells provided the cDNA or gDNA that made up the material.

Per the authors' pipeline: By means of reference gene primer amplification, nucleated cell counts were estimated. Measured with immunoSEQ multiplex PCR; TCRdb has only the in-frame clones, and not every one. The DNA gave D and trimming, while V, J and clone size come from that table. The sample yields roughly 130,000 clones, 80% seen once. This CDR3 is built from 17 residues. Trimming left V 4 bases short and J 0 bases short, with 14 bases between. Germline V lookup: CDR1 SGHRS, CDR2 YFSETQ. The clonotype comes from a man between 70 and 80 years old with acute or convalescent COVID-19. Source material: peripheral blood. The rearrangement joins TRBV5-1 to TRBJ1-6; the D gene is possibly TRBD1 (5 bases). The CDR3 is CASSPRGTSSYNSPLHF. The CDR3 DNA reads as TGCGCCAGCAGCCCCCGCGGGACGAGCTCCTATAATTCACCCCTCCACTTT.